The 11 T cell receptor beta chains presented below share a single source sample, sequenced in a study of T cell responses to AZD1222 COVID-19 vaccine. The protocol was immunoSEQ multiplex PCR, while the TCRdb copy is restricted to in-frame clones and leaves out a portion. The table records some 110,000 clones, roughly 87% of them present only once. Sequenced material: peripheral blood, taken on day 0 of AZD1222 vaccination. The source of these receptors is an adult in good health.

The V and J genes are TRBV20-1 and TRBJ2-1, with 7 bases lining up with TRBD2. The junction had 6 bases not matched to a gene; V was cut back by 3 bases and J by 4 bases. This CDR3 region has 14 residues. The germline CDR1 and CDR2 sequences are DFQATT and SNEGSKA (reference sequence). CDR3 coding DNA: TGCAGTGCTAGTAGTTGGCGGGGGTACAATGAGCAGTTCTTC. This sequence encodes CSASSWRGYNEQFF.

This clone turned up a few times. The V call is TRBV6-1, the J call TRBJ1-4; D is perhaps TRBD1 (6 bases). With 2 bases removed from V and 8 bases from J, the gap between germline ends came to 12 bases. The CDR3 has 14 residues. The germline V gene has CDR1 MNHNS and CDR2 SASEGT. The CDR3 DNA reads TGTGCCAGCAGTGAAATTGCGGGGGCCGAAAAACTGTTTTTT. As protein: CASSEIAGAEKLFF.

The chain employs TRBV7-2 and TRBJ1-3; D remains unclear. Germline V gives CDR1 SGHTA, CDR2 FQGNSA. The V gene lost 2 bases and the J gene lost 4 bases, with 12 bases spanning the gap. This CDR3 has 15 residues. The CDR3 DNA is TGTGCCAGCAGCTTACGTCCAGGCTTCGGAAACACCATATATTTT. Amino acid sequence: CASSLRPGFGNTIYF.

The table lists this clone with a few counts. V and J are TRBV18 and TRBJ1-5; D remains unclear. This CDR3 spans 13 amino acids. Trimming left V 4 bases short and J 0 bases short, with 4 bases between. Germline lookup yields CDR1 KGHSH and CDR2 LQKENI. The CDR3, as DNA: TGTGCCAGCTCACGAAATAGCAATCAGCCCCAGCATTTT. It translates to CASSRNSNQPQHF.

In this sample, this clone turned up once. J is TRBJ1-2 and V is TRBV15, with a possible D match to TRBD1 (5 bases). The length of the CDR3 is 15 residues. In germline, CDR1 is LNHNV, CDR2 YYDKDF (reference sequence). V lost 4 bases and J lost 4, with 16 bases in between. As DNA, the CDR3 is TGTGCCACCAGCACTTACCGACGGGGCACCTATGGCTACACCTTC. Its protein is CATSTYRRGTYGYTF.

In the case of this clone: This specimen includes other DNA sequences encoding the same CDR3. This rearrangement joins TRBV9 to TRBJ2-7, with D hard to call. Trimming pared 4 bases from V and 2 bases from J, leaving 13 bases between. This CDR3 comprises 14 residues. CDR1 SGDLS and CDR2 YYNGEE come from the germline V gene. The CDR3 DNA sequence: TGTGCCAGCAGCCCGCAGGTAGAGGCCTACGAGCAGTACTTC. It encodes CASSPQVEAYEQYF.

CDR3 in amino acids: CASSYRALAKNIQYF. CDR3 bases: TGTGCCAGCAGTTACCGAGCCTTGGCCAAAAACATTCAGTACTTC. V gene TRBV6-2 or TRBV6-3 combines with J gene TRBJ2-4; D is uncertain. Germline V gene data show CDR1 as MNHEY and CDR2 as SVGEGT. V lost 2 bases, J lost 1 base, and 9 bases lay in between. The CDR3 sequence is 15 residues long.

This chain uses TRBV4-3 with TRBJ1-2, with 7 bases that match TRBD1. V gave up 6 bases and J gave up 14 bases; unmatched junction bases: 9. Per the germline V gene, CDR1 is LGHNA and CDR2 is YSLEER. The CDR3 spans 11 residues. CDR3 sequence (DNA): TGCGCCAGCAGTCGACAGGGCCGCGGGACCTTC. This sequence encodes CASSRQGRGTF.

The genes are TRBV7-2 and TRBJ2-3; 7 positions agree with TRBD1. The CDR3 contains 14 residues. From germline, CDR1 is SGHTA and CDR2 FQGNSA. V was clipped by 5 bases and J by 4 bases; unmatched bases: 6. CDR3 sequence reads: CASSPTGYPDTQYF. CDR3 nucleotides: TGTGCCAGCAGCCCGACAGGGTACCCAGATACGCAGTATTTT.

The J gene is TRBJ2-1, the V gene TRBV9, with TRBD2 matching 11 bases. This CDR3 is built from 14 residues. V shed 2 bases and J 8 bases; nucleotides not matched to a gene: 3. Germline-derived CDR1 and CDR2 are SGDLS and YYNGEE. The chain's CDR3 is CASSVGLAGDEQFF. In nucleotides, the CDR3 is TGTGCCAGCAGCGTCGGACTAGCGGGTGATGAGCAGTTCTTC.

This chain links TRBV19 with TRBJ1-2; 8 bases fit TRBD1. The CDR3 contains 12 residues. With 6 bases clipped from V and 8 bases from J, the junction kept 5 bases outside the gene matches. The germline gives CDR1 LNHDA, CDR2 SQIVND (reference sequence). The DNA of the CDR3 is TGTGCCAGTAGCCAAGACAGGGGCGGCTACACCTTC. Protein: CASSQDRGGYTF.